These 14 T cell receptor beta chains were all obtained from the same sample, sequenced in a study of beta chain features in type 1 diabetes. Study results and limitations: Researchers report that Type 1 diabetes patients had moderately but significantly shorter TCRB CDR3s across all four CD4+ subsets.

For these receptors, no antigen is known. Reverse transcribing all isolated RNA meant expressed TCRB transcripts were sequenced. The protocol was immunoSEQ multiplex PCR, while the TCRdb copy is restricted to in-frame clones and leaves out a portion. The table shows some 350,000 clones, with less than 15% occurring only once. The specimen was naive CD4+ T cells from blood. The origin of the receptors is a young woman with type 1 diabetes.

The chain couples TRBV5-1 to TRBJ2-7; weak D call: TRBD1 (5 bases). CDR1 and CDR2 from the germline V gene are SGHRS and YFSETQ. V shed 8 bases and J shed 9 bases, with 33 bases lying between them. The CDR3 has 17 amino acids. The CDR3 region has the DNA TGCGCCAGTACCACCTCGGAGCAGGGCCAACAAGCTCCGTGGCAGTACGTC. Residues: CASTTSEQGQQAPWQYV.

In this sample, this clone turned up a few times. CDR3 bases: TGTGCCAGCAGGCTTAGAAATACAGGGAGCTCCTACAATGAGCAGTTCTTC. This sequence encodes CASRLRNTGSSYNEQFF. The chain joins TRBV5-4 to TRBJ2-1, with D perhaps TRBD1 (6 bases). CDR3 length equals 17 residues. With 5 bases removed from V and 0 bases from J, the gap between germline ends came to 18 bases. Germline V gene lookup returns CDR1 SGHNT and CDR2 YYREEE (reference sequence). The full variable domain, completed using reference TRBV5-4 and TRBJ2-1, is ETGVTQSPTHLIKTRGQQVTLRCSSQSGHNTVSWYQQALGQGPQFIFQYYREEENGRGNFPPRFSGLQFPNYSSELNVNALELDDSALYLCASRLRNTGSSYNEQFFGPGTRLTVL.

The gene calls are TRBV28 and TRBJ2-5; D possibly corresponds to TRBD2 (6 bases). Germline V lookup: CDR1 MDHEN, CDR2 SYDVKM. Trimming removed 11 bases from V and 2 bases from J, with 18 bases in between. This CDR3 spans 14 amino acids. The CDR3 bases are TGTGCCTCCACCGGTTTTGCGGGACAAGAGACCCAGTACTTC. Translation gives CASTGFAGQETQYF.

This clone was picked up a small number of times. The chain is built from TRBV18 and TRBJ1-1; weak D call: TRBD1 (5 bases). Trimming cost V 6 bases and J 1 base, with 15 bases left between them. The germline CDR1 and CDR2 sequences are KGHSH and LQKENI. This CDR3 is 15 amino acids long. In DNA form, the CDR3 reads TGTGCCAGCTCGGGGAGGGGACCCCCGAACACTGAAGCTTTCTTT. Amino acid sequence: CASSGRGPPNTEAFF.

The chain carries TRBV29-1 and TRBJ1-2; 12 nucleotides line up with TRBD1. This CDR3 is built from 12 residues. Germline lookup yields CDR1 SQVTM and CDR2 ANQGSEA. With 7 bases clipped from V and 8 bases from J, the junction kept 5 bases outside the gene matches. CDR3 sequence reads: CSAGTGGEGYTF. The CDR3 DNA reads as TGCAGCGCCGGGACAGGGGGCGAGGGCTACACCTTC.

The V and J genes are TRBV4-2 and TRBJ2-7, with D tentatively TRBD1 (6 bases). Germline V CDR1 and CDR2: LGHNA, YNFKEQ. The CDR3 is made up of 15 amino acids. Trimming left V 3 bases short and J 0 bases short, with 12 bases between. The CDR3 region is CASSQTGTNSYEQYF. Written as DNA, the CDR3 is TGTGCCAGCAGCCAGACCGGGACAAACTCCTACGAGCAGTACTTC.

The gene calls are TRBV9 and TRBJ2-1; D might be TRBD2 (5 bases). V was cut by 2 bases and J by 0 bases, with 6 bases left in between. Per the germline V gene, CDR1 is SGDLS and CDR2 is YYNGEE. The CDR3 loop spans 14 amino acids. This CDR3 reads CASSVTSSYNEQFF. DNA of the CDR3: TGTGCCAGCAGCGTTACTAGCTCCTACAATGAGCAGTTCTTC.

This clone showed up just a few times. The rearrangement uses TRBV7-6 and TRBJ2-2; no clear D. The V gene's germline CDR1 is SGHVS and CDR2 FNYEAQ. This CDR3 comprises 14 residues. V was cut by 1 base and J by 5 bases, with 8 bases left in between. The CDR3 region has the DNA TGTGCCAGCAGCTTAGGAGGCGGTACCGGGGAGCTGTTTTTT. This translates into CASSLGGGTGELFF. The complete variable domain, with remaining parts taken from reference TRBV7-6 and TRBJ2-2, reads GAGVSQSPRYKVTKRGQDVALRCDPISGHVSLYWYRQALGQGPEFLTYFNYEAQQDKSGLPNDRFSAERPEGSISTLTIQRTEQRDSAMYRCASSLGGGTGELFFGEGSRLTVL.

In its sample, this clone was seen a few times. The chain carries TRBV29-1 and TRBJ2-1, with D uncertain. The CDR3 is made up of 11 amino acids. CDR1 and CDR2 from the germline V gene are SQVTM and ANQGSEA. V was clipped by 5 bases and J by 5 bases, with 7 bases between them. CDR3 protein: CSVLLNNEQFF. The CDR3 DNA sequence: TGCAGCGTTTTACTTAACAATGAGCAGTTCTTC.

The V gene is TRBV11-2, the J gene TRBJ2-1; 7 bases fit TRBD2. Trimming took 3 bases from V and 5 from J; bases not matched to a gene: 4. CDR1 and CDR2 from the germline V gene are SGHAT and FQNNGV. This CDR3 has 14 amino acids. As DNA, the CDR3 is TGTGCCAGCAGCTTTGGCGGGGGAAACAATGAGCAGTTCTTC. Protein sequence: CASSFGGGNNEQFF.

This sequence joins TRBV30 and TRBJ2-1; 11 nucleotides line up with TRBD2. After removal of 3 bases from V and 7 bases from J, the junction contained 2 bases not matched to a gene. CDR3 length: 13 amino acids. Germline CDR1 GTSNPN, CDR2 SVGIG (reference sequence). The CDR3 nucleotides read TGTGCCTGGAGGATAGCGGGGGGGAATGAGCAGTTCTTC. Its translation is CAWRIAGGNEQFF.

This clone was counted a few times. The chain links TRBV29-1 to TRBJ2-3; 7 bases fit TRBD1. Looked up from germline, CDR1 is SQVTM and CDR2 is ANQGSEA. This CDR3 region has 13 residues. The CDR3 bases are TGCAGTGACCTCAGGGGGTCCGCAGATACGCAGTATTTT. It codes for CSDLRGSADTQYF.

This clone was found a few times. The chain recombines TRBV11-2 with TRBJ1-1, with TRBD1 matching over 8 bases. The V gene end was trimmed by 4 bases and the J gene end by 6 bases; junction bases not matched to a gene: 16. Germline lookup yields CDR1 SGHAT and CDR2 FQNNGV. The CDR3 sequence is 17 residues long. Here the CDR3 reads CASSSGSGSPTGAEAFF. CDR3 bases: TGTGCCAGCAGCTCCGGATCGGGATCCCCGACAGGGGCTGAAGCTTTCTTT.

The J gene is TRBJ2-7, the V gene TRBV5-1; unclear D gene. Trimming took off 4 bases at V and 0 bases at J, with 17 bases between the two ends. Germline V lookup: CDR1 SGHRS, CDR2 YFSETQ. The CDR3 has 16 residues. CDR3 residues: CASSPLGEAFSYEQYF. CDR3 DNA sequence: TGCGCCAGCAGCCCTCTTGGTGAAGCGTTCTCCTACGAGCAGTACTTC.